This entry features one T cell receptor (beta chain) sequence. The sample is drawn from a study of T cells expressing NK-cell markers. TCRdb reprocessed the 5' RACE reads and stores each CDR3 protein as one record, lacking DNA. The sample spans some 440,000 distinct CDR3 sequences; the ten largest clones claim roughly 1.4%. The CDR3 has 15 residues. CDR1 is SGHNT and CDR2 is YYREEE in the germline V gene (reference sequence). The sample taken for sequencing was blood T cells: a sorted CD56 or NKG2C T cell subset, CD4+ or CD8+ T cells, or bulk PBMC T cells (not recorded which). This clonotype was sampled from a woman in her fifties or sixties in good health. The J gene is TRBJ1-1, the V gene TRBV5-4. CDR3 protein: CASSRQEPRGTEAFF. The full variable domain, with the rest looked up from reference TRBV5-4 and TRBJ1-1, is ETGVTQSPTHLIKTRGQQVTLRCSSQSGHNTVSWYQQALGQGPQFIFQYYREEENGRGNFPPRFSGLQFPNYSSELNVNALELDDSALYLCASSRQEPRGTEAFFGQGTRLTVV.